These T cell receptor beta chains were read from a single sample in a study of blood T cell repertoires in COVID-19. Produced via immunoSEQ multiplex PCR; TCRdb's table is partial and in-frame only. The table records more than 150,000 clones, 75% to 90% of them present only once. Sequencing was done on a sample of peripheral blood. All receptors come from a woman aged 60-70 years with acute or convalescent COVID-19. CDR3s leave out the opening cysteine and the closing phenylalanine or tryptophan. Fields, in order: V gene, J gene, CDR3 protein.

TRBV6-5	TRBJ2-7	ASTFEQGTYEQY
TRBV4-2	TRBJ1-1	ASSLSPVGGNTEAF
TRBV6-2/TRBV6-3	TRBJ2-7	ASSSSLPYEQY
TRBV6-5	TRBJ1-5	ASKEPESWDQPQH
TRBV5-6	TRBJ2-1	ASSLRTSGVSEQF
TRBV7-2	TRBJ1-1	ASSSGTQNTEAF
TRBV5-1	TRBJ2-7	ASSLEQGALGEQY
TRBV9	TRBJ1-2	ASSVQSGHTNYGYT
TRBV15	TRBJ2-3	ATSSYTDTQY
TRBV11-2	TRBJ2-3	ASSGDSTSTDTQY
TRBV27	TRBJ2-4	ASSRTVQNIQY
TRBV10-3	TRBJ1-2	AIRGTGENYGYT
TRBV3-1/TRBV3-2	TRBJ1-2	ASSPETGRHYGYT
TRBV19	TRBJ1-1	ASSNQGLYTEAF
TRBV6-2/TRBV6-3	TRBJ1-1	ASSYSVTGGNTEAF
TRBV6-1	TRBJ1-1	ASSEPGAF
TRBV28	TRBJ2-7	ASSPPARDRAKY
TRBV24-1	TRBJ1-2	ATSDTGFGYT
TRBV7-2	TRBJ2-1	ASSSDRYEQF
TRBV5-8	TRBJ1-2	ASSLAERAYYGYT
TRBV21-1	TRBJ1-2	ATYQPPRGWYT
TRBV19	TRBJ1-5	ASSIAQGLSPQH
TRBV2	TRBJ2-1	ASRAYGGGTLSEQF
TRBV30	TRBJ1-5	AWSSDRGGRQPQH
TRBV6-6	TRBJ2-7	ASSRTGTSLQSYEQY
TRBV12-5	TRBJ1-1	ASESGLNTEAF
TRBV6-5	TRBJ1-2	ASSYSGQGHGYT
TRBV7-2	TRBJ1-1	ASSPHRGDTEAF
TRBV5-5	TRBJ2-2	ASSLGQNTGELF
TRBV27	TRBJ1-6	ASSSRQVGEGNSPLH
TRBV5-1	TRBJ1-2	ASSPGQATNYGYT
TRBV5-6	TRBJ2-3	ASSTLAGRTSTDTQY
TRBV7-8	TRBJ2-7	ASSLDNGTSGVHEQY
TRBV5-1	TRBJ2-1	ASSLGESSYNEQF
TRBV18	TRBJ2-2	ASSPRTGGSNTGELF
TRBV19	TRBJ2-3	ASSRRDSTDTQY
TRBV6-2/TRBV6-3	TRBJ2-1	ASSKAGRTLDEQF
TRBV29-1	TRBJ2-7	SPTVEASYEQY
TRBV6-2/TRBV6-3	TRBJ1-2	ASSLGQGRGYGYT
TRBV7-9	TRBJ2-3	ASSPGHYSTDTQY
TRBV25-1	TRBJ1-2	ASSGPRGSDGYT
TRBV7-2	TRBJ2-5	ASSPPGTGVETQY
TRBV18	TRBJ1-5	ASSPMGQAAGPQH
TRBV27	TRBJ2-7	ASSLTGGPYEQY
TRBV5-5	TRBJ1-2	ASSPAVGYGYT
TRBV3-1/TRBV3-2	TRBJ1-6	ASSPGTALPLH
TRBV11-3	TRBJ2-1	ASSLGLRTGGNNEQF
TRBV6-2/TRBV6-3	TRBJ2-1	ASSYSLAGGYNEQF
TRBV15	TRBJ1-5	ATSRGGHNQPQH
TRBV2	TRBJ2-5	ASSGTGEETQY
TRBV7-8	TRBJ1-4	ASSPDRGEKLF
TRBV7-2	TRBJ2-7	ASSFWQGHEQY
TRBV6-5	TRBJ1-1	ASSYSVGLNTEAF
TRBV25-1	TRBJ1-2	ASTQGAYYGYT
TRBV5-6	TRBJ1-2	ASSLQAAPYT